A selection of T cell receptor beta chains follows, all from one sample in a study of blood T cell repertoires in COVID-19. Assay used: immunoSEQ multiplex PCR; TCRdb lists only in-frame clones, some missing. Of over 100,000 clones in the sample, roughly 89% were seen once. Specimen: peripheral blood. The origin of the receptors is a man in his fifties or sixties with COVID-19, enrolled during active disease. The CDR3 runs from the conserved cysteine through the conserved F or W. A D gene is named only where the DNA matches it firmly.

d_gene,j_gene,v_gene,CDR3aa,CDR3nt
TRBD1,TRBJ1-5,TRBV7-6,CASSLGTGSSNQPQHF,TGTGCCAGCAGCTTAGGGACAGGGTCCAGCAATCAGCCCCAGCATTTT
TRBD1,TRBJ1-1,TRBV28,CASHRGQNTEAFF,TGTGCCAGTCACAGGGGCCAGAACACTGAAGCTTTCTTT
TRBD2,TRBJ2-3,TRBV7-9,CASSARGGRTDTQYF,TGTGCCAGCAGCGCGCGGGGGGGCAGGACAGATACGCAGTATTTT
TRBD1,TRBJ2-7,TRBV6-5,CASSPPGQGYEQYF,TGTGCCAGCAGTCCCCCGGGACAGGGGTACGAGCAGTACTTC
TRBD1,TRBJ1-6,TRBV27,CASSLLGTGRSPLHF,TGTGCCAGCAGTTTACTGGGGACAGGACGGTCACCCCTCCACTTT
NA,TRBJ2-1,TRBV11-1,CASSLGQLHSYNEQFF,TGTGCCAGCAGCTTAGGACAGCTACACTCCTACAATGAGCAGTTCTTC
NA,TRBJ2-7,TRBV7-3,CASSSGLGRGGDEQYF,TGTGCCAGCAGCTCAGGATTGGGCAGGGGCGGCGACGAGCAGTACTTC
TRBD1,TRBJ2-1,TRBV7-3,CASSPPGQDYNEQFF,TGTGCCAGCAGCCCCCCGGGACAGGACTACAATGAGCAGTTCTTC
NA,TRBJ2-1,TRBV5-4,CASSLGGQSYNEQFF,TGTGCCAGCAGCTTGGGTGGACAGTCCTACAATGAGCAGTTCTTC
NA,TRBJ1-1,TRBV7-6,CASSPAGVDTEAFF,TGTGCCAGCAGCCCAGCGGGGGTGGACACTGAAGCTTTCTTT
NA,TRBJ2-2,TRBV28,CASSLQGGSRTGELFF,TGTGCCAGCAGTTTGCAAGGTGGGAGTCGGACCGGGGAGCTGTTTTTT
TRBD1,TRBJ2-1,TRBV7-3,CASSLGRQGEQFF,TGTGCCAGCAGCCTCGGGCGACAGGGCGAGCAGTTCTTC